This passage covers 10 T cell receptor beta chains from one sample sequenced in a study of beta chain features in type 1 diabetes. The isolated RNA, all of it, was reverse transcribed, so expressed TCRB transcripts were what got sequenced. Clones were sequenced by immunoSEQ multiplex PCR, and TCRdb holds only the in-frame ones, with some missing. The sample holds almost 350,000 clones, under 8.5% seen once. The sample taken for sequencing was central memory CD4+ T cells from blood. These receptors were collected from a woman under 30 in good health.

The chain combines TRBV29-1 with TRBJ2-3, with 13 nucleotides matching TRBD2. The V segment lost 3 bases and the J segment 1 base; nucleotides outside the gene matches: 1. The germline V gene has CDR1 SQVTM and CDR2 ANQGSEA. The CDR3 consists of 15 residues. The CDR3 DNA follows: TGCAGCGTTGAGGGGACTAGCGGGGGCACAGATACGCAGTATTTT. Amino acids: CSVEGTSGGTDTQYF.

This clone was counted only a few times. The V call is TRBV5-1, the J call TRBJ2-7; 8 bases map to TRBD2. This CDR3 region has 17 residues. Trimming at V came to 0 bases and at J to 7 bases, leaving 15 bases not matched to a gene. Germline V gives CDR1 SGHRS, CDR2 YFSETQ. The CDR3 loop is CASSLAETSDTTREQYF. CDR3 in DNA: TGCGCCAGCAGCTTGGCCGAGACTAGCGATACTACGAGGGAGCAGTACTTC.

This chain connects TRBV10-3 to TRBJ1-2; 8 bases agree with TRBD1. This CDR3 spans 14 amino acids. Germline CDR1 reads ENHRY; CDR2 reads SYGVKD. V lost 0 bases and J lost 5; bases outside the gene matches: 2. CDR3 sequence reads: CAISESGTGYGYTF. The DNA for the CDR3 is TGTGCCATCAGTGAGTCCGGGACAGGATATGGCTACACCTTC.

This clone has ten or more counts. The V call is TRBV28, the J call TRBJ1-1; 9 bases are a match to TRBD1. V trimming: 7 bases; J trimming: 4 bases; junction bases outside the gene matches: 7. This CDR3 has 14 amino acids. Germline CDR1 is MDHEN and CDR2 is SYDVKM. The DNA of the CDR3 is TGTGCCAGCACGACGACAGGGGGTATCACTGAAGCTTTCTTT. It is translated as CASTTTGGITEAFF.

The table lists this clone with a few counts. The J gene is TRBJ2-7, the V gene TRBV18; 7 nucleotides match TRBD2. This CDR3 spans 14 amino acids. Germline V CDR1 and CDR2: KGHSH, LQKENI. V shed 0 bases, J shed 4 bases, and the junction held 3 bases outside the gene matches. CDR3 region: CASSPPAGNYEQYF. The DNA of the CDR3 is TGTGCCAGCTCACCACCAGCGGGAAATTACGAGCAGTACTTC. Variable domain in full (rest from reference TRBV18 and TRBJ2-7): NAGVMQNPRHLVRRRGQEARLRCSPMKGHSHVYWYRQLPEEGLKFMVYLQKENIIDESGMPKERFSAEFPKEGPSILRIQQVVRGDSAAYFCASSPPAGNYEQYFGPGTRLTVT.

The CDR3 sequence: CASSLPPGHQETQYF. CDR3 sequence (DNA): TGTGCCAGCAGCCTGCCCCCAGGGCACCAAGAGACCCAGTACTTC. V usage is TRBV7-9 and J usage is TRBJ2-5, with a tentative D call TRBD1 (5 bases). The CDR3 is 15 amino acids. The V end lost 5 bases, the J end lost 0 bases, and 13 bases lay between the germline ends. CDR1 and CDR2 (germline): SEHNR, FQNEAQ (reference sequence).

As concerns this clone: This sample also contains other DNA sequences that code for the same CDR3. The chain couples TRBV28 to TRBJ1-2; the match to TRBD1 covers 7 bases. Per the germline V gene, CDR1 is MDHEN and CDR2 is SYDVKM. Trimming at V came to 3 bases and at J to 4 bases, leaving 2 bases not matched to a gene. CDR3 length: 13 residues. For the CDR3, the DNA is TGTGCCAGCAGTTTTCCAGGGGGCTATGGCTACACCTTC. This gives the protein CASSFPGGYGYTF.

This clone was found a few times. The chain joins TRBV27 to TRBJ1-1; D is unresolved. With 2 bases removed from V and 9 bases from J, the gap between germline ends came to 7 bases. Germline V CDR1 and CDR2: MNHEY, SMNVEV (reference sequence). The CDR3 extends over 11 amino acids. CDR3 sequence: CASSLEGKAFF. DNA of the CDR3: TGTGCCAGCAGTTTAGAGGGTAAAGCTTTCTTT.

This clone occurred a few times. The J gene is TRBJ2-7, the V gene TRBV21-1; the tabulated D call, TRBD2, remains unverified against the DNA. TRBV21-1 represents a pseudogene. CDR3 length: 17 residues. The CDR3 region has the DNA TGTGCCAGCAGGGGCTTTGAGACTAGCGGAAACCGCTACGAGCAGTACTTC. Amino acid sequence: CASRGFETSGNRYEQYF.

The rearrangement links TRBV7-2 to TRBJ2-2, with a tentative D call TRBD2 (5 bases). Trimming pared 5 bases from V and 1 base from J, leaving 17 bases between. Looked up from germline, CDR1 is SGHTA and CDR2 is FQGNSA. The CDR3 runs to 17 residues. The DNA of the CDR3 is TGTGCCAGCAGCCGAAGATCACTAGGCGGGAACACCGGGGAGCTGTTTTTT. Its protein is CASSRRSLGGNTGELFF.